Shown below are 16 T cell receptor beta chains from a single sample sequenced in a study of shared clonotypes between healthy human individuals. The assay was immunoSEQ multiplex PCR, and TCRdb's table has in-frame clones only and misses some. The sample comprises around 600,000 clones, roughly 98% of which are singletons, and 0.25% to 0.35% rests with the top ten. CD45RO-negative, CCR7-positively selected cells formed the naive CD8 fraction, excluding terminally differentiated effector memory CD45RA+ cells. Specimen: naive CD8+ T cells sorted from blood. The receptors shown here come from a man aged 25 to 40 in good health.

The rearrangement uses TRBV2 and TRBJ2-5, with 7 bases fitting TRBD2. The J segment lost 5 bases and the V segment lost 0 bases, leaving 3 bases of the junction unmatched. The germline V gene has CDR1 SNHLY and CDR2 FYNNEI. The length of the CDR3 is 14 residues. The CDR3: CASSEAVGRETQYF. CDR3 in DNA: TGTGCCAGCAGTGAAGCGGTCGGGAGGGAGACCCAGTACTTC.

CDR3 residues: CASSVVSGTADTQYF. In DNA, the CDR3 is TGTGCCAGCAGCGTAGTTTCGGGGACAGCAGATACGCAGTATTTT. J is TRBJ2-3 and V is TRBV9; 7 bases match TRBD1. Germline assignment: CDR1 SGDLS and CDR2 YYNGEE. This CDR3 region has 15 residues. J lost 4 bases, V lost 0 bases, and 5 bases had no gene match.

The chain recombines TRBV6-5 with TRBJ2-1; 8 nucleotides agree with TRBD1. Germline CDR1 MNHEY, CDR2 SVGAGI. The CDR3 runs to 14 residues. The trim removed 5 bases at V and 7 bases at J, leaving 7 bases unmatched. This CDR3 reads CASSPPDRGNEQFF. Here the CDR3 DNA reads TGTGCCAGCAGTCCACCCGACAGGGGAAATGAGCAGTTCTTC.

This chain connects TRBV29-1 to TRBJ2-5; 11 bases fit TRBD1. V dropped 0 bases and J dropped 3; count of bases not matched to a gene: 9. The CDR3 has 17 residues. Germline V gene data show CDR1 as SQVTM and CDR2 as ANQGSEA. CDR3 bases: TGCAGCGTTGAAGATCGGGACAGGGGGACATACGAAGAGACCCAGTACTTC. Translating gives CSVEDRDRGTYEETQYF.

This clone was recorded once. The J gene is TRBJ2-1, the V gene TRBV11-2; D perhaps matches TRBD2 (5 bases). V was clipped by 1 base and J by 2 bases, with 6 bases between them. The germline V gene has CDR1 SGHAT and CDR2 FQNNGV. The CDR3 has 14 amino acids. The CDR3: CASSLGGPYNEQFF. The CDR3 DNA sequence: TGTGCCAGCAGCTTAGGAGGGCCCTACAATGAGCAGTTCTTC. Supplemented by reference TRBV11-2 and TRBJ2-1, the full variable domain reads EAGVAQSPRYKIIEKRQSVAFWCNPISGHATLYWYQQILGQGPKLLIQFQNNGVVDDSQLPKDRFSAERLKGVDSTLKIQPAKLEDSAVYLCASSLGGPYNEQFFGPGTRLTVL.

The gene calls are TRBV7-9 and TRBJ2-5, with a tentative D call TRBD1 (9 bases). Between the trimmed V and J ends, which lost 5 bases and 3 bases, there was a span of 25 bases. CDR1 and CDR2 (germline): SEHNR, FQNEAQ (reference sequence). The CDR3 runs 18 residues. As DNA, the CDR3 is TGTGCCAGCAGCGGCCGCGGGGGGACAGGGTCGTTGAAAGAGACCCAGTACTTC. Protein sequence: CASSGRGGTGSLKETQYF.

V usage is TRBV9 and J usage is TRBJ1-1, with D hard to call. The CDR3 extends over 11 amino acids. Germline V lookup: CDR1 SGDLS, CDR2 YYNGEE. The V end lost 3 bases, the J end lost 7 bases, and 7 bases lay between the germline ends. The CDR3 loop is CASSGGDEAFF. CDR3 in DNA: TGTGCCAGCAGCGGTGGCGATGAAGCTTTCTTT.

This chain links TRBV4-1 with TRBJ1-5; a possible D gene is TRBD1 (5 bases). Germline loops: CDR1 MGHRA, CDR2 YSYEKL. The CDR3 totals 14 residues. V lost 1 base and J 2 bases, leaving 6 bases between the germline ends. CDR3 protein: CASSQVGGNQPQHF. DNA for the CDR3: TGCGCCAGCAGCCAAGTGGGGGGCAATCAGCCCCAGCATTTT.

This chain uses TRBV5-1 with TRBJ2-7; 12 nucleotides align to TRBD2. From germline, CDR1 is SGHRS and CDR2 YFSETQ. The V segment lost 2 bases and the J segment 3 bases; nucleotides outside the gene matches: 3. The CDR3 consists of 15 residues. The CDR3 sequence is CASSLLAGGVYEQYF. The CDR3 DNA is TGCGCCAGCAGCTTACTAGCGGGAGGCGTCTACGAGCAGTACTTC. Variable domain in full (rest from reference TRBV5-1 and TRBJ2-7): KAGVTQTPRYLIKTRGQQVTLSCSPISGHRSVSWYQQTPGQGLQFLFEYFSETQRNKGNFPGRFSGRQFSNSRSEMNVSTLELGDSALYLCASSLLAGGVYEQYFGPGTRLTVT.

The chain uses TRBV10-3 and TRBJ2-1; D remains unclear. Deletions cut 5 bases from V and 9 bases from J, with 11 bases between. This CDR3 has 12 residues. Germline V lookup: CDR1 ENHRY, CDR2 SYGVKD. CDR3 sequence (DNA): TGTGCCATCAGTTTGGACGGGCGTGAGCAGTTCTTC. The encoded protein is CAISLDGREQFF.

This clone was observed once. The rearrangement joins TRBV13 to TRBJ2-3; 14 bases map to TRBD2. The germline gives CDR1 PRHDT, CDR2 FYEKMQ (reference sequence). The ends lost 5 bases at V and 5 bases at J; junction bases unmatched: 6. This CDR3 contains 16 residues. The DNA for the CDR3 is TGTGCCAGCAGCGACGGACTAGCGGGAGGAGGAGATACGCAGTATTTT. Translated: CASSDGLAGGGDTQYF.

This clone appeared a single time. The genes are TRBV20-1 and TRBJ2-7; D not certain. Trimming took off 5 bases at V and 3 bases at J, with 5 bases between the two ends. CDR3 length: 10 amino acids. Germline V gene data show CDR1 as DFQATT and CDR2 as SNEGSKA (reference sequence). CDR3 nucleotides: TGCAGTGCTGGGAACTACGAGCAGTACTTC. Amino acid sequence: CSAGNYEQYF.

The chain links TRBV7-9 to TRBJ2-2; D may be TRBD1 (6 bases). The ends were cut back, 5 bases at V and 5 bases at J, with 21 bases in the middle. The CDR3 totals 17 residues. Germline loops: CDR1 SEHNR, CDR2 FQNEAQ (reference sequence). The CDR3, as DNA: TGTGCCAGCAGCCGCCCCCCAGGGGATGTCTCTACCGGGGAGCTGTTTTTT. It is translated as CASSRPPGDVSTGELFF.

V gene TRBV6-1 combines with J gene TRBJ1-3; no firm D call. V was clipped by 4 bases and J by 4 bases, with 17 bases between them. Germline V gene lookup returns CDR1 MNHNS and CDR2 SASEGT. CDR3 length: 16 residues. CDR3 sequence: CASSADPGGSGNTIYF. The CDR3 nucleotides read TGTGCCAGCAGTGCAGACCCGGGAGGCTCAGGAAACACCATATATTTT.

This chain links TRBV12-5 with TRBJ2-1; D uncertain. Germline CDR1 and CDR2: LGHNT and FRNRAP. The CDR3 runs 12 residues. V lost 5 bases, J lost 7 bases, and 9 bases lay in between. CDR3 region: CASGGTGNEQFF. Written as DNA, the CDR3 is TGTGCTAGTGGTGGAACTGGGAATGAGCAGTTCTTC.

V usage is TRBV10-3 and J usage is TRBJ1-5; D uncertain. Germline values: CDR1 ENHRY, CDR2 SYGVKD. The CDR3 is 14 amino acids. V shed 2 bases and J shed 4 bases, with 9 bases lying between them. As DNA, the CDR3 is TGTGCCATCAGTGAGCCTGACGTTAATCAGCCCCAGCATTTT. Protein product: CAISEPDVNQPQHF.